These T cell receptor beta chains were read from a single sample in a study of blood T cells in healthy people across ages. MiXCR, applied by TCRdb to the 5' RACE reads, yields one record per CDR3 protein. The data contain approximately 940,000 distinct CDR3 sequences, about 48% of them singletons. Sequenced material: blood. The receptors originated from a man aged 25-45 years in good health. Both conserved end residues are part of each CDR3. D genes are given only for firm matches. Size values are once, few and many counts, or a class for expanded clones, and some rows have none.

D gene	J gene	clone size	V gene	CDR3 protein	CDR3 DNA
.	TRBJ2-7	few	TRBV10-3	CAIKTNYEQYF	TGTGCCATCAAAACGAACTACGAGCAGTACTTC
.	TRBJ1-2	few	TRBV27	CASSLGGVGYTF	TGTGCCAGCAGTTTAGGCGGGGTTGGCTACACCTTC
.	TRBJ2-4	few	TRBV4-1	CASSHRSEEFAKNIQYF	TGCGCCAGCAGCCACCGGTCAGAGGAGTTCGCCAAAAACATTCAGTACTTC
.	TRBJ2-5	few	TRBV29-1	CSVGRAGGGETQYF	TGCAGCGTTGGTAGGGCAGGTGGCGGAGAGACCCAGTACTTC
TRBD1	TRBJ1-2	.	TRBV15	CATSIPTGPLFHGYTF	TGTGCCACCAGCATACCGACAGGGCCTTTATTCCATGGCTACACCTTC
.	TRBJ1-5	.	TRBV24-1	CATSGAGNQPQHF	TGTGCCACCAGTGGGGCAGGCAATCAGCCCCAGCATTTT
.	TRBJ2-5	.	TRBV3-1	CASSQGLVQETQYF	TGTGCCAGCAGCCAAGGACTAGTCCAAGAGACCCAGTACTTC
TRBD2	TRBJ2-3	once	TRBV7-2	CASSFAGTSIRTDTQYF	TGTGCCAGCAGCTTCGCCGGGACTAGCATCCGCACAGATACGCAGTATTTT
TRBD1	TRBJ2-1	.	TRBV6-5	CASSYSTGWVNEQFF	TGTGCCAGCAGTTACTCGACAGGGTGGGTCAATGAGCAGTTCTTC
.	TRBJ2-3	.	TRBV28	CASQTGGSTDTQYF	TGTGCCAGTCAAACGGGGGGCTCCACAGATACGCAGTATTTT
.	TRBJ2-7	.	TRBV4-1	CASSQVVSEQYF	TGCGCCAGCAGCCAAGTAGTCAGCGAGCAGTACTTC
.	TRBJ2-3	.	TRBV13	CASSLGLGRDTQYF	TGTGCCAGCAGCCTGGGATTAGGGAGGGATACGCAGTATTTT
TRBD2	TRBJ2-3	few	TRBV29-1	CSVSSGGMDTQYF	TGCAGCGTTTCTAGCGGGGGCATGGATACGCAGTATTTT
.	TRBJ2-2	.	TRBV27	CASSLSTGPELFF	TGTGCCAGCAGTTTATCGACGGGACCGGAGCTGTTTTTT
.	TRBJ2-2	many	TRBV4-2	CASSQDGSTGELFF	TGTGCCAGCAGCCAAGATGGGAGTACCGGGGAGCTGTTTTTT
TRBD2	TRBJ2-7	.	TRBV11-2	CASSPTSGGSNEQYF	TGTGCCAGCAGCCCTACTAGCGGGGGGTCAAATGAGCAGTACTTC
.	TRBJ2-5	.	TRBV20-1	CSASRPGEQYF	TGCAGTGCTAGCCGTCCCGGGGAGCAGTACTTC
.	TRBJ2-7	few	TRBV11-3	CASSAPLEETYEQYF	TGTGCCAGTAGCGCTCCATTGGAGGAAACCTACGAGCAGTACTTC
.	TRBJ1-2	few	TRBV21-1	CASSVTGASPNYGYTF	TGTGCCAGCAGTGTAACAGGGGCAAGCCCTAACTATGGCTACACCTTC